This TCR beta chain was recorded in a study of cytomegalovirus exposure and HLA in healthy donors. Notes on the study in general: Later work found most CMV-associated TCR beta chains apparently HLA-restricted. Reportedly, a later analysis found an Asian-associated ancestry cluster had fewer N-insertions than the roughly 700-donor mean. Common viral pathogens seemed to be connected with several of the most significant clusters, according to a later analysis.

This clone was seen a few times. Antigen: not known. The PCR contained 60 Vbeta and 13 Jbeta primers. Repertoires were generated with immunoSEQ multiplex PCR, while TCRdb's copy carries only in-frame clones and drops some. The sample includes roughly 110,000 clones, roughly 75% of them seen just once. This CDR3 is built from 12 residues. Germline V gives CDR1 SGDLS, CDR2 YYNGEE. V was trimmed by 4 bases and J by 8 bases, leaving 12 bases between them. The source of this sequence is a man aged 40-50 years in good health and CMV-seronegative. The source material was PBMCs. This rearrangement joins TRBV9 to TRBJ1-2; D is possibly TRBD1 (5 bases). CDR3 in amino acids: CASSPPGEGYTF. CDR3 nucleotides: TGTGCCAGCAGCCCGCCGGGGGAAGGCTACACCTTC.